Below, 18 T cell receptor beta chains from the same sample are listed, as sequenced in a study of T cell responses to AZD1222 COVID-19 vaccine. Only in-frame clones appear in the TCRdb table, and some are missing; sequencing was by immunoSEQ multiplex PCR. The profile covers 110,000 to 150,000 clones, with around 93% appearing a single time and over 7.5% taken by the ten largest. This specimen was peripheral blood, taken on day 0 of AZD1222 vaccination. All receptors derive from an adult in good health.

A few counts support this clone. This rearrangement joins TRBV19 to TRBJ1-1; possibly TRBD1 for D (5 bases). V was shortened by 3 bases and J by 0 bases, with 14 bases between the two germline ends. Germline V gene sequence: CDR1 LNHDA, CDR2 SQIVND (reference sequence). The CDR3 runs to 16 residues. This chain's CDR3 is CASSIVAGQLNTEAFF. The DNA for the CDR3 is TGTGCCAGTAGTATCGTAGCGGGGCAGCTGAACACTGAAGCTTTCTTT. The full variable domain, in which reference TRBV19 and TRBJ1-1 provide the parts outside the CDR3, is DGGITQSPKYLFRKEGQNVTLSCEQNLNHDAMYWYRQDPGQGLRLIYYSQIVNDFQKGDIAEGYSVSREKKESFPLTVTSAQKNPTAFYLCASSIVAGQLNTEAFFGQGTRLTVV.

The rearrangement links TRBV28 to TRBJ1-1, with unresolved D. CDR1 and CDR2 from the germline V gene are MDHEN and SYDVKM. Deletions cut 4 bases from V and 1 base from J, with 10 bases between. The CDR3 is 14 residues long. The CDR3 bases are TGTGCCAGCAGTTCTCCTGCAGCGAACACTGAAGCTTTCTTT. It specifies CASSSPAANTEAFF. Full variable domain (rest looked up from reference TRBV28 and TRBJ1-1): DVKVTQSSRYLVKRTGEKVFLECVQDMDHENMFWYRQDPGLGLRLIYFSYDVKMKEKGDIPEGYSVSREKKERFSLILESASTNQTSMYLCASSSPAANTEAFFGQGTRLTVV.

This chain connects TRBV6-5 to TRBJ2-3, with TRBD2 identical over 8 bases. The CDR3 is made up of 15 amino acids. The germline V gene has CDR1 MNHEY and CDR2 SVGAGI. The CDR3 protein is CAGGASGFRGDTQYF. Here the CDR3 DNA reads TGTGCGGGGGGGGCTAGCGGGTTCAGGGGAGATACGCAGTATTTT.

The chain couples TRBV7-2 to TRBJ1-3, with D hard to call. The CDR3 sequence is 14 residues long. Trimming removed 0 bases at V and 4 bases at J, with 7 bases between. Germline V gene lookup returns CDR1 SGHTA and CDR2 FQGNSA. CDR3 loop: CASSLALPGNTIYF. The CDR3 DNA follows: TGTGCCAGCAGCTTAGCGCTACCAGGAAACACCATATATTTT. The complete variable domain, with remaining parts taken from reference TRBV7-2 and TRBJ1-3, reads GAGVSQSPSNKVTEKGKDVELRCDPISGHTALYWYRQSLGQGLEFLIYFQGNSAPDKSGLPSDRFSAERTGGSVSTLTIQRTQQEDSAVYLCASSLALPGNTIYFGEGSWLTVV.

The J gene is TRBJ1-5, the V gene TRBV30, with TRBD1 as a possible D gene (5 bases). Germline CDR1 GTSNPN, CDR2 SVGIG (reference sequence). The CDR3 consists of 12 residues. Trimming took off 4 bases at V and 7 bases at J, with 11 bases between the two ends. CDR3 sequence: CAWNRDRQPQHF. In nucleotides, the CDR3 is TGTGCCTGGAATAGGGACCGCCAGCCCCAGCATTTT.

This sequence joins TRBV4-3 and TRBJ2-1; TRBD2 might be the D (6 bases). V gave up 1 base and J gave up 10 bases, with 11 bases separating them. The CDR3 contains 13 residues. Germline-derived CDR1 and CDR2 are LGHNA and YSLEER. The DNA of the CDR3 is TGCGCCAGCAGCCAAGCGGGGGACCAAGAGCAGTTCTTC. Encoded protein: CASSQAGDQEQFF.

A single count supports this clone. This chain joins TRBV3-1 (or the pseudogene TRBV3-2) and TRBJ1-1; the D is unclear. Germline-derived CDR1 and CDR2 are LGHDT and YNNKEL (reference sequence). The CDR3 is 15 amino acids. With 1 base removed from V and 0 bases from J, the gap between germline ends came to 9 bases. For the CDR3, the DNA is TGTGCCAGCAGCCAAGGGGTCTTTATGAACACTGAAGCTTTCTTT. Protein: CASSQGVFMNTEAFF.

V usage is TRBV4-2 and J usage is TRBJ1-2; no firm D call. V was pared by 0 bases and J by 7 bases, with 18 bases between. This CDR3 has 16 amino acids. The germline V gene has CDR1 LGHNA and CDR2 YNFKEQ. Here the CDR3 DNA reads TGTGCCAGCAGCCAAGAACCCGGCTCCCGGGTGGCTGGCTACACCTTC. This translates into CASSQEPGSRVAGYTF.

Here the CDR3 reads CASSLRTEAFF. Here the CDR3 DNA reads TGTGCCAGCAGTTTACGGACTGAAGCTTTCTTT. The chain is built from TRBV28 and TRBJ1-1; D unclear. CDR1 is MDHEN and CDR2 is SYDVKM in the germline V gene. This CDR3 contains 11 residues. The V gene lost 2 bases and the J gene lost 5 bases, with 3 bases spanning the gap.

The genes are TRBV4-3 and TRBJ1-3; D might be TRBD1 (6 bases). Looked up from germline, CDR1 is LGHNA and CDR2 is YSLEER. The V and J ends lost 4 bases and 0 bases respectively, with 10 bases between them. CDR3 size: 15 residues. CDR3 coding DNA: TGCGCCAGCAGCCGGACAGTAAACTCTGGAAACACCATATATTTT. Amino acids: CASSRTVNSGNTIYF.

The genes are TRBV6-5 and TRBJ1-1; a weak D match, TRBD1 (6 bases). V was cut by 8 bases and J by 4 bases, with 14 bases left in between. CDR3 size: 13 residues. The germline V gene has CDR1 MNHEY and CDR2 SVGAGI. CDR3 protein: CASRGGPITEAFF. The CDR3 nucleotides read TGTGCCAGCCGAGGGGGGCCGATCACTGAAGCTTTCTTT.

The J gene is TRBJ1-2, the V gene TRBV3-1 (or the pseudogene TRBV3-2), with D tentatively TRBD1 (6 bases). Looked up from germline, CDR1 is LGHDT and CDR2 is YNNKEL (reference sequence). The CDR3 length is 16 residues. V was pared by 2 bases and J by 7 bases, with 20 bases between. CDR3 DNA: TGTGCCAGCAGCCAACAAGGGGGGAACAGGGATGGTGGCTACACCTTC. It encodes CASSQQGGNRDGGYTF.

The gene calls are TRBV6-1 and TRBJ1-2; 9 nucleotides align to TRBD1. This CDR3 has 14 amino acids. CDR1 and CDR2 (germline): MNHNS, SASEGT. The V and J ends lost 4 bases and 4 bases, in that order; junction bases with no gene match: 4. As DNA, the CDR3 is TGTGCCAGCAGTGCCGGGACAGGGTCCTATGGCTACACCTTC. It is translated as CASSAGTGSYGYTF.

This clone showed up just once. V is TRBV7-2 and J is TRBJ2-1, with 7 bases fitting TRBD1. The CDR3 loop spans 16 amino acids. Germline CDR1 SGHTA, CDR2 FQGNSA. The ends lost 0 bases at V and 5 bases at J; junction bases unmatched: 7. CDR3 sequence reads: CASSLALLDRHNEQFF. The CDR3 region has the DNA TGTGCCAGCAGCTTAGCGCTTCTGGACAGGCACAATGAGCAGTTCTTC.

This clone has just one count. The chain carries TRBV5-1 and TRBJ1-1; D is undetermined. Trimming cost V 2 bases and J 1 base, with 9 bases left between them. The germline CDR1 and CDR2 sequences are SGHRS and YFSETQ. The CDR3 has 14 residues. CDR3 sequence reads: CASSLSVRNTEAFF. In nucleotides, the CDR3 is TGCGCCAGCAGCTTATCAGTCCGGAACACTGAAGCTTTCTTT. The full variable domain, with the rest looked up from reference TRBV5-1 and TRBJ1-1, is KAGVTQTPRYLIKTRGQQVTLSCSPISGHRSVSWYQQTPGQGLQFLFEYFSETQRNKGNFPGRFSGRQFSNSRSEMNVSTLELGDSALYLCASSLSVRNTEAFFGQGTRLTVV.

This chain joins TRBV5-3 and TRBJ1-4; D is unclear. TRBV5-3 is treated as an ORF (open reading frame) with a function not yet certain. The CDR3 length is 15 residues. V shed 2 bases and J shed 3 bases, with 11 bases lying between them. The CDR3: CARSFSVSANEKLFF. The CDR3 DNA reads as TGTGCCAGAAGCTTTAGCGTCTCTGCTAATGAAAAACTGTTTTTT.

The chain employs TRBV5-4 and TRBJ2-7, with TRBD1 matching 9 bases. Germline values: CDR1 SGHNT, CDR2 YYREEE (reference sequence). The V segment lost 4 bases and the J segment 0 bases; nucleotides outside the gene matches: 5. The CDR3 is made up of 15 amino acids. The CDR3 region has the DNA TGTGCCAGCAGCGAAGGGACAGGGACCTCCTACGAGCAGTACTTC. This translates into CASSEGTGTSYEQYF.

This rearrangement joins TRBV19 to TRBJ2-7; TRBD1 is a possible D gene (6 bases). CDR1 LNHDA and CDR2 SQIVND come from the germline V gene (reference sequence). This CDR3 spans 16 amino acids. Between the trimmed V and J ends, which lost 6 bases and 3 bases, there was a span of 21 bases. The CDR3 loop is CASSHPGTSFLYEQYF. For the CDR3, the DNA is TGTGCCAGTAGCCACCCCGGGACAAGTTTTCTCTACGAGCAGTACTTC.